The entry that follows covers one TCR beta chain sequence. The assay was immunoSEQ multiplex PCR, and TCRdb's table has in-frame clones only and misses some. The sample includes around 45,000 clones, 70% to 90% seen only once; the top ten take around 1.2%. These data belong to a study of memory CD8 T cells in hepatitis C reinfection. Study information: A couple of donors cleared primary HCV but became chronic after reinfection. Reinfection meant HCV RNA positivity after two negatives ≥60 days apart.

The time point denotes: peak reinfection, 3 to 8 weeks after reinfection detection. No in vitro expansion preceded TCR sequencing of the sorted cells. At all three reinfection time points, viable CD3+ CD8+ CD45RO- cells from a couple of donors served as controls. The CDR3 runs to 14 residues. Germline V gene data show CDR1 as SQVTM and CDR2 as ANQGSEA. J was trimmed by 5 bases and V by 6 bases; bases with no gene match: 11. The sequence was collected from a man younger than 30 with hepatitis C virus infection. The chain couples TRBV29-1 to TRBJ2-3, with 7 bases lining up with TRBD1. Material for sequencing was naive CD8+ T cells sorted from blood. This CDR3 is CSVETGDVGDTQYF. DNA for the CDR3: TGCAGCGTGGAAACAGGGGATGTTGGAGATACGCAGTATTTT.